This entry features one T cell receptor beta chain sequence. The data belong to a study of shared clonotypes between healthy human individuals. Participating donors were healthy, HIV-negative adults free of recent acute infections or vaccinations. Sequencing was at deep level. Clones were sequenced by immunoSEQ multiplex PCR, and TCRdb holds only the in-frame ones, with some missing. The sample holds around 2.3 million clones, almost 96% seen once. CDR1 SEHNR and CDR2 FQNEAQ come from the germline V gene (reference sequence). Between the trimmed V and J ends, which lost 2 bases and 1 base, there was a span of 11 bases. CDR3 length equals 15 residues.

This sequence joins TRBV7-9 and TRBJ2-5; possible D gene TRBD2, 5 bases. Sequenced sample: naive CD4+ T cells sorted from blood. The sample's subset: CD45RA+ positively selected. This sequence was found in a man between 18 and 29 years old in good health. CDR3 loop: CASSLRGPIQETQYF. The CDR3 DNA reads as TGTGCCAGCAGCTTACGAGGGCCGATCCAAGAGACCCAGTACTTC.